This T cell receptor beta chain was captured in a study of TIL therapy for anti-PD-1-resistant metastatic lung cancer. Whole-study results and caveats: Many TIL product clones were absent from baseline tumor, suggesting clonal contraction.

The germline gives CDR1 SGDLS, CDR2 YYNGEE. The CDR3 extends over 17 amino acids. The V and J ends lost 3 bases and 3 bases respectively, with 21 bases between them. Noted time point: pre-treatment sample, taken before nivolumab and TIL therapy. Most excised metastases sampled were pleural nodules or supraclavicular lymph nodes. Concerning this clone: No antigen is known for it.

Sequencing used immunoSEQ v3. Only in-frame clones appear in the TCRdb table, and some are missing; sequencing was by immunoSEQ multiplex PCR. This table holds 45,000 to 60,000 clones, just over 70% found once. This sequence originates from a person aged 25 to 79 with non-small cell lung cancer. The input for sequencing was tumor tissue, taken at baseline. The rearrangement links TRBV9 to TRBJ1-1, with TRBD1 as a possible D gene (6 bases). CDR3 sequence reads: CASSDQRGGRRDTEAFF. The CDR3 nucleotides read TGTGCCAGCAGCGATCAAAGAGGGGGGAGGAGGGACACTGAAGCTTTCTTT.